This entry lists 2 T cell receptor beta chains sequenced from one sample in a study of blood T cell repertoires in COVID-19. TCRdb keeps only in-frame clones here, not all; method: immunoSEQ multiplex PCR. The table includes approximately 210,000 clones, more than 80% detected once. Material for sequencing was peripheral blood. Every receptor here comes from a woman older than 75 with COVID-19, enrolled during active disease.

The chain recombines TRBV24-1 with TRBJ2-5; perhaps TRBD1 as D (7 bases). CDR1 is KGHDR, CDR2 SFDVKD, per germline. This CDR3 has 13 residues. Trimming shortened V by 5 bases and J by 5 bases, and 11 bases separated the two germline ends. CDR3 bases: TGTGCCACCAGTGCCAGGGGGAGGGAGACCCAGTACTTC. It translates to CATSARGRETQYF.

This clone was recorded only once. This CDR3 reads CASSLGGTNYGYTF. The CDR3, as DNA: TGTGCCAGCAGCCTGGGAGGCACTAACTATGGCTACACCTTC. The gene calls are TRBV6-2 or TRBV6-3 and TRBJ1-2; unclear D gene. CDR3 length equals 14 residues. Trimming pared 6 bases from V and 0 bases from J, leaving 11 bases between. Germline CDR1 is MNHEY and CDR2 is SVGEGT.